This T cell receptor beta chain came from a study of T cell repertoires in cytomegalovirus infection. Study at large: HLA-B-restricted CMV epitopes that are well studied were used alongside recently identified HLA-C-restricted ones. A matching HLA type, together with CMV infection, was signaled by public TCR beta signatures. Study-wide results and caveats: CMV-specific HLA-C-restricted TCR beta clonotypes dominated the ex vivo response. People with CMV and the relevant HLA were identified by cumulative public TCR beta family frequency.

The CDR3 has 13 amino acids. Germline assignment: CDR1 SGHVS and CDR2 FNYEAQ. Trimming left V 6 bases short and J 4 bases short, with 12 bases between. TCRdb recomputed calls from the reads with MiXCR, one row per CDR3 protein. The repertoire includes around 710,000 distinct CDR3 sequences, 25% to 30% of them detected once, and 13% sits in the top ten. This clonotype turned up a few times. Its antigen is unknown. The genes are TRBV7-6 and TRBJ1-1; TRBD1 might be the D (6 bases). The TCR sequence derives from a human donor in good health (CMV status not recorded). Some clones in this sample may be carry-over from other donors' samples. Sequenced here: cultured CD8+ T cells from PBMCs, sampled from culture after CMV antigen stimulation. CDR3 region: CASRSKGGTEAFF. In DNA form, the CDR3 reads TGTGCCAGCAGATCGAAAGGGGGCACTGAAGCTTTCTTT.